What follows describes a single TCR beta chain. The sample is drawn from a study of blood T cell repertoires in COVID-19. In the original processing: Cell counts per sample came from amplifying reference gene primers. Some clones are missing from TCRdb's copy, which holds only in-frame ones; the method was immunoSEQ multiplex PCR. V and J calls and clone size are given by that table; D and trimming were obtained from the DNA. The table lists over 300,000 clones, 65% to 90% of them singletons. Germline V CDR1 and CDR2: MNHEY, SVGAGI. Trimming took off 5 bases at V and 7 bases at J, with 18 bases between the two ends. This CDR3 has 14 amino acids.

What was sequenced was peripheral blood. The sequence was collected from a human donor in a cohort sampled during active COVID-19. This chain links TRBV6-5 with TRBJ2-7; tentative D call: TRBD1 (6 bases). The CDR3 nucleotides are TGTGCCAGCAGTCCTGGGACATTCCTGACAGAGCAGTACTTC. Protein: CASSPGTFLTEQYF.